This T cell receptor (beta chain) was obtained from a study of T-cell reconstitution after alpha-beta-depleted transplantation in children. Preparation of the TCRbeta library involved a method that used unique molecular identifiers. TCRdb passed the PCR reads through MiXCR, listing each CDR3 protein once. The sample has 120,000 to 150,000 distinct CDR3 sequences, around 9% seen once. Study-wide results and caveats: From newly produced T cells came most of the T-cell counts and diversity one year after transplant. Elevated TCRbeta diversity at day 60 was traced, in some patients, to surviving recipient T cells and thymic progenitors. By about two months after transplant, alpha-beta T cells reportedly arose from several hundred graft clones that had expanded.

This clonotype was found many times. Its antigen is still unknown. There are 16 residues in the CDR3. V shed 2 bases and J shed 0 bases, with 11 bases lying between them. CDR1 and CDR2 from the germline V gene are SGHRS and YFSETQ. The sequence was collected from a female patient aged 2-9 years who had a stem cell transplant for congenital amegakaryocytic thrombocytopenia, so the T cells may come from the graft donor. V is TRBV5-1 and J is TRBJ2-2, with a possible D match to TRBD2 (6 bases). The source material was PBMCs, mostly from graft donor cells, sampled 180 days after TCRalphabeta/CD19-depleted stem cell transplant. The CDR3: CASSFPPSANTGELFF. CDR3 nucleotide sequence: TGCGCCAGCAGCTTCCCGCCTAGCGCGAACACCGGGGAGCTGTTTTTT.